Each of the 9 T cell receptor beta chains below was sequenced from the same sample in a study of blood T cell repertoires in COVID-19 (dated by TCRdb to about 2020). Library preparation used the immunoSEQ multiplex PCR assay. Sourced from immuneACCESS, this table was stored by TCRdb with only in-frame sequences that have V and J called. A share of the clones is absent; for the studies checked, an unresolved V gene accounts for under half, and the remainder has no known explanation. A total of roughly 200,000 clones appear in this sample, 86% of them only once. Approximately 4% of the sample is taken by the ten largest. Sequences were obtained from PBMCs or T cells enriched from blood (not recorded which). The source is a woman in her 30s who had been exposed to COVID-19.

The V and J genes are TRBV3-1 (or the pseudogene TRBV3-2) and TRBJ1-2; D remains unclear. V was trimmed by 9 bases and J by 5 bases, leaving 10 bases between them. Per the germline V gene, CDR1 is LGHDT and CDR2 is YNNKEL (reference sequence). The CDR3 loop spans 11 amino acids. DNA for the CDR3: TGTGCCAGTGGGAGGGATTATGGCTACACCTTC. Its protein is CASGRDYGYTF.

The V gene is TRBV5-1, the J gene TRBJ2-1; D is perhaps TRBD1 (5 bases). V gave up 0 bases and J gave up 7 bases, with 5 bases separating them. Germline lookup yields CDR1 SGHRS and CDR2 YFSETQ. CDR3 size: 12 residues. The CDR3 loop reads CASSLEGNEQFF. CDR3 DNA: TGCGCCAGCAGCTTGGAGGGGAATGAGCAGTTCTTC.

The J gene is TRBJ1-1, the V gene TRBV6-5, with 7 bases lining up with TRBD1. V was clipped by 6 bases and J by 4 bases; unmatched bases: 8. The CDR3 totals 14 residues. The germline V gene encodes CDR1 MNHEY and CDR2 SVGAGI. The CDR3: CASRLQGYGTEAFF. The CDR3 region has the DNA TGTGCCAGCAGACTACAGGGGTACGGCACTGAAGCTTTCTTT.

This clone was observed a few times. The CDR3 sequence is CASSMPRTGQRVTEAFF. CDR3 DNA: TGTGCCAGTAGTATGCCCCGGACAGGACAACGGGTCACTGAAGCTTTCTTT. The chain uses TRBV19 and TRBJ1-1; the match to TRBD1 covers 7 bases. The CDR3 is 17 amino acids. V lost 3 bases, J lost 4 bases, and 14 bases stayed unmatched. Germline CDR1 and CDR2: LNHDA and SQIVND (reference sequence). The whole variable domain, remainder taken from reference TRBV19 and TRBJ1-1, is DGGITQSPKYLFRKEGQNVTLSCEQNLNHDAMYWYRQDPGQGLRLIYYSQIVNDFQKGDIAEGYSVSREKKESFPLTVTSAQKNPTAFYLCASSMPRTGQRVTEAFFGQGTRLTVV.

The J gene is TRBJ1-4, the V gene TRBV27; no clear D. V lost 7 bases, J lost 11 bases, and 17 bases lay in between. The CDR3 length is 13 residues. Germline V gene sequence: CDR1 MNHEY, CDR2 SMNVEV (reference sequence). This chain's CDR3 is CASTSSLMRKLFF. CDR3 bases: TGTGCCAGCACCAGCTCATTAATGAGGAAACTGTTTTTT.

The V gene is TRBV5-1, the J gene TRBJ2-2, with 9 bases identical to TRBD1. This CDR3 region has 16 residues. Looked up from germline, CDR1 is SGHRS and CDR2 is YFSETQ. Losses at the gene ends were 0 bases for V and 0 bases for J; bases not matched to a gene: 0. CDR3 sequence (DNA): TGCGCCAGCAGCTTGGGGGACAGGGCGAACACCGGGGAGCTGTTTTTT. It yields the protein CASSLGDRANTGELFF.

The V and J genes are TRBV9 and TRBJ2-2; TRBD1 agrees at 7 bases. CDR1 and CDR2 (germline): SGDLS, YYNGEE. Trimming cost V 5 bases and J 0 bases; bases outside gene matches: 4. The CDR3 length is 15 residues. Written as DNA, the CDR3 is TGTGCCAGCAGACCCGGGACAGCGAACACCGGGGAGCTGTTTTTT. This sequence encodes CASRPGTANTGELFF.

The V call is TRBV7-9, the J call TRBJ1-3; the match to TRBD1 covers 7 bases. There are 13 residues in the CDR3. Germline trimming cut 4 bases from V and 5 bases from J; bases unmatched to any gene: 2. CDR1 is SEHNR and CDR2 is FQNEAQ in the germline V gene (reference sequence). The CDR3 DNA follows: TGTGCCAGCAGCTCACAGGGGAGAAACACCATATATTTT. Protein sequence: CASSSQGRNTIYF.

CDR3 in amino acids: CATSLTDQGDEQYF. The DNA of the CDR3 is TGTGCCACCAGCTTGACCGACCAGGGGGACGAGCAGTACTTC. This sequence joins TRBV15 and TRBJ2-7, with 7 nucleotides matching TRBD1. Unmatched junction bases numbered 9, after V lost 5 bases and J lost 5 bases. Germline CDR1 reads LNHNV; CDR2 reads YYDKDF (reference sequence). The length of the CDR3 is 14 residues.